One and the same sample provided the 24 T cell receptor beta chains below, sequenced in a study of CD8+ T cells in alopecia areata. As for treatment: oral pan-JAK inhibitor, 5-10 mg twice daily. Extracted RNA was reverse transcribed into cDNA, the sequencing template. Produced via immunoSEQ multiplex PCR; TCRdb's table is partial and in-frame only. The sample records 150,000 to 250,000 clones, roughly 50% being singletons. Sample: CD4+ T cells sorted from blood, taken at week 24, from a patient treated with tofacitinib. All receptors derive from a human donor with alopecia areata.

The CDR3: CASSLGSGGDSSYNEQFF. The CDR3 nucleotides read TGTGCCAGCAGCTTAGGATCAGGGGGGGATAGCTCCTACAATGAGCAGTTCTTC. The rearrangement joins TRBV7-2 to TRBJ2-1; TRBD1 or TRBD2 may be the D gene (7 bases each). The CDR3 has 18 residues. Trimming took off 1 base at V and 0 bases at J, with 16 bases between the two ends. Germline V CDR1 and CDR2: SGHTA, FQGNSA.

CDR3 DNA: TGTGCCAGCAGCCAAACAGGGGGATCTTACGAGCAGTACTTC. Protein product: CASSQTGGSYEQYF. The chain links TRBV25-1 to TRBJ2-7, with 8 bases fitting TRBD1. The V segment lost 6 bases and the J segment 4 bases; nucleotides outside the gene matches: 8. Germline V CDR1 and CDR2: MGHDK, SYGVNS. The CDR3 loop spans 14 amino acids.

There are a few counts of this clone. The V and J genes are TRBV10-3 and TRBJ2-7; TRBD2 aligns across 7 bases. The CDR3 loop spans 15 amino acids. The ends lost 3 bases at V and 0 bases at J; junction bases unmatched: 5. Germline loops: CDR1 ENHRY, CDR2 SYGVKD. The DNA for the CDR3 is TGTGCCATCAGTGAAACTAGCGAAAGCTCCTACGAGCAGTACTTC. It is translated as CAISETSESSYEQYF.

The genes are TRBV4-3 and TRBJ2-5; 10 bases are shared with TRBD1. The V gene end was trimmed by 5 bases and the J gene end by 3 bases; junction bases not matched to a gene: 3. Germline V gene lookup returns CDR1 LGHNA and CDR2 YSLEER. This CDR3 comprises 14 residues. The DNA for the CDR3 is TGCGCCAGCAGCGCCGGGACAGGGGAAGAGACCCAGTACTTC. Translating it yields CASSAGTGEETQYF.

CDR3: CASSLLGLAGAGDTQYF. As DNA, the CDR3 is TGTGCCAGCAGTTTATTAGGTCTAGCGGGAGCAGGAGATACGCAGTATTTT. V gene TRBV28 combines with J gene TRBJ2-3; 10 bases agree with TRBD2. CDR3 size: 17 residues. Losses at the gene ends were 1 base for V and 5 bases for J; bases not matched to a gene: 9. Looked up from germline, CDR1 is MDHEN and CDR2 is SYDVKM.

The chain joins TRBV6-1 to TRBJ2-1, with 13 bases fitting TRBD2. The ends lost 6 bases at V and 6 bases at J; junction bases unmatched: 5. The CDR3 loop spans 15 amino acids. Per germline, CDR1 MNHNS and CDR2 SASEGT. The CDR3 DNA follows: TGTGCCAGCAGCATAAGGACTAGCGGGAGCAATGAGCAGTTCTTC. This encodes CASSIRTSGSNEQFF.

The CDR3 DNA sequence: TGCAGCGTTGGACGACAAGGTGAAGCTTTCTTT. Translating it yields CSVGRQGEAFF. The chain has TRBV29-1 and TRBJ1-1; no firm D call. Germline V gives CDR1 SQVTM, CDR2 ANQGSEA. This CDR3 region has 11 residues. Trimming shortened V by 4 bases and J by 7 bases, and 10 bases separated the two germline ends.

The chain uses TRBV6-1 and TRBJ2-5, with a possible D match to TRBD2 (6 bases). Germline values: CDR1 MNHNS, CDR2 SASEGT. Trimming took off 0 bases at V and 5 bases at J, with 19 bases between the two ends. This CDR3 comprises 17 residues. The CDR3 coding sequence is TGTGCCAGCAGTGAAGCGCGGGTGTCTAGCGTTGGGGAGACCCAGTACTTC. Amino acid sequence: CASSEARVSSVGETQYF.

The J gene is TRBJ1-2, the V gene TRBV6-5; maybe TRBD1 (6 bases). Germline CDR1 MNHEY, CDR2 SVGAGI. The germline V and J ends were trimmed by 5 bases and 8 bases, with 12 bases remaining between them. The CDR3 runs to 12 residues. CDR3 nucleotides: TGTGCCAGCAGTGGGGGCCCAGGGGGCTACACCTTC. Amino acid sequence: CASSGGPGGYTF.

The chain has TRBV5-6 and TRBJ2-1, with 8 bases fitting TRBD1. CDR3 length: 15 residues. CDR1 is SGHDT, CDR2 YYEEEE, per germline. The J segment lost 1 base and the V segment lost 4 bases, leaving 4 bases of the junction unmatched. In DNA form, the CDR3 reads TGTGCCAGCAGCAGACAGGGGCGATCCTACAATGAGCAGTTCTTC. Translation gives CASSRQGRSYNEQFF.

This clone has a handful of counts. The CDR3 DNA reads TGTGCCAGCAGCCCGAACTGGGGGACCGGGGAGCTGTTTTTT. Residues: CASSPNWGTGELFF. The chain joins TRBV5-4 to TRBJ2-2; D may correspond to TRBD1 or TRBD2 (5 bases each). This CDR3 has 14 amino acids. Germline CDR1 is SGHNT and CDR2 is YYREEE (reference sequence). The V end lost 4 bases, the J end lost 5 bases, and 12 bases lay between the germline ends.

CDR3 amino acids: CASSYSVIAKNIQYF. The CDR3 region has the DNA TGTGCCAGCAGTTACAGCGTCATAGCCAAAAACATTCAGTACTTC. V is TRBV6-5 and J is TRBJ2-4; unclear D gene. Germline loops: CDR1 MNHEY, CDR2 SVGAGI. V was clipped by 2 bases and J by 0 bases, with 8 bases between them. The CDR3 is 15 residues long.

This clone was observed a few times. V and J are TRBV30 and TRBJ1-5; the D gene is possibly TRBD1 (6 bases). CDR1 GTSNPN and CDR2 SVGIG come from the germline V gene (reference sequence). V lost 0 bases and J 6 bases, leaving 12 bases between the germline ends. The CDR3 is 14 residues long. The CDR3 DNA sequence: TGTGCCTGGAGTGTAATCAGGGGCAGTCAGCCCCAGCATTTT. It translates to CAWSVIRGSQPQHF.

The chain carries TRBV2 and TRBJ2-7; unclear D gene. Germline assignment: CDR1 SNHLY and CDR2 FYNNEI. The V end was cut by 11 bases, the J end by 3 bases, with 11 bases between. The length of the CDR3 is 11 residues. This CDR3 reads CAQSRNYEQYF. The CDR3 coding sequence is TGTGCCCAGAGCAGGAACTACGAGCAGTACTTC.

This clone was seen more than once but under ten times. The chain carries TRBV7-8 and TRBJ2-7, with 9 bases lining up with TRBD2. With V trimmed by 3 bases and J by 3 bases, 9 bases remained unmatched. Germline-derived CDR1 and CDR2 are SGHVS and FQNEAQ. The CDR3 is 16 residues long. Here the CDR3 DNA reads TGTGCCAGCAGCTTGAGGCCGGCGGGAGGGGTCTACGAGCAGTACTTC. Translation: CASSLRPAGGVYEQYF.

The CDR3 region is CSVGTGGYNEQFF. The CDR3 coding sequence is TGCAGCGTTGGGACAGGGGGCTACAATGAGCAGTTCTTC. The chain uses TRBV29-1 and TRBJ2-1, with 10 bases that match TRBD1. The CDR3 is 13 amino acids. Germline V gene lookup returns CDR1 SQVTM and CDR2 ANQGSEA. V lost 4 bases, J lost 3 bases, and 0 bases stayed unmatched.

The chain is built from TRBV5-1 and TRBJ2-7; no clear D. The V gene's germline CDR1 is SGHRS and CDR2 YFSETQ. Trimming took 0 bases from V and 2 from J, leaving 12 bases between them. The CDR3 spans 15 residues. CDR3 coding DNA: TGCGCCAGCAGCTTGGGTGACACGCTAACCTACGAGCAGTACTTC. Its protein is CASSLGDTLTYEQYF.

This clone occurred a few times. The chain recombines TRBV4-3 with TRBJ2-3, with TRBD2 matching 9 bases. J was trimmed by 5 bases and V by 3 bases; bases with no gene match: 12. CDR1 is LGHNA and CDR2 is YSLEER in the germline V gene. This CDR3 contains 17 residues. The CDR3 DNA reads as TGCGCCAGCAGCCACCCTATGGCGGGAGGGCACGGAGATACGCAGTATTTT. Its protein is CASSHPMAGGHGDTQYF.

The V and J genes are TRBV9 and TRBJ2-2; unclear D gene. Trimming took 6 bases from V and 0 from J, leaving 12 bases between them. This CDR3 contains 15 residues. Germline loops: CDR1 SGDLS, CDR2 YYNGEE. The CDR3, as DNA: TGTGCCAGCACCGCTGTCGCGGCGAACACCGGGGAGCTGTTTTTT. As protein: CASTAVAANTGELFF.

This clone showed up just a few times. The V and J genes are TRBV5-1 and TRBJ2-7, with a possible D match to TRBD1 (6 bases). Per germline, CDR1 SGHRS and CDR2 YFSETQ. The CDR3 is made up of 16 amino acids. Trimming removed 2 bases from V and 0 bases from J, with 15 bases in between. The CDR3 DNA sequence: TGCGCCAGCAGCTTCGGACAGTCTCTTCACTCCTACGAGCAGTACTTC. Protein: CASSFGQSLHSYEQYF.

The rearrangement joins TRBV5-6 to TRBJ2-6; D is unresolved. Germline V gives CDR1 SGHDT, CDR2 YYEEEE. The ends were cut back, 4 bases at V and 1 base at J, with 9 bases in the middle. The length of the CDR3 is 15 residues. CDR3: CASSALESGANVLTF. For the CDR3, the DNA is TGTGCCAGCAGCGCACTGGAATCTGGGGCCAACGTCCTGACTTTC.

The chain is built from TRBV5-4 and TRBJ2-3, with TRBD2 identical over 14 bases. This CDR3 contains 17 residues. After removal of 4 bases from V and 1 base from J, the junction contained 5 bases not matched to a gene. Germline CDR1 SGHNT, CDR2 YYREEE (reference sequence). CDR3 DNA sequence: TGTGCCAGCAGCCCATTGACTAGCGGGGGGGGCACAGATACGCAGTATTTT. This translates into CASSPLTSGGGTDTQYF. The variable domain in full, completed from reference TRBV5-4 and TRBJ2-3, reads ETGVTQSPTHLIKTRGQQVTLRCSSQSGHNTVSWYQQALGQGPQFIFQYYREEENGRGNFPPRFSGLQFPNYSSELNVNALELDDSALYLCASSPLTSGGGTDTQYFGPGTRLTVL.

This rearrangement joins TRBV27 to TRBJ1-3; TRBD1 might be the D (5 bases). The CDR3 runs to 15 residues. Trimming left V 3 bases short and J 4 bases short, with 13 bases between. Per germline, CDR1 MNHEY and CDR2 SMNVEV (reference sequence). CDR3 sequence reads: CASSFTREHGNTIYF. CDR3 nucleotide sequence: TGTGCCAGCAGTTTTACCAGGGAGCACGGAAACACCATATATTTT.

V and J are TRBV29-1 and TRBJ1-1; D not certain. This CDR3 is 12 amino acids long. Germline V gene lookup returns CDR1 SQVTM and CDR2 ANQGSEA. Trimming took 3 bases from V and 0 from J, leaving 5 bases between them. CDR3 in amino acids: CSVDSMNTEAFF. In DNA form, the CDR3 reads TGCAGCGTTGACAGCATGAACACTGAAGCTTTCTTT. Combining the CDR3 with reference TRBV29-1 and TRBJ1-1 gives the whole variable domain SAVISQKPSRDICQRGTSLTIQCQVDSQVTMMFWYRQQPGQSLTLIATANQGSEATYESGFVIDKFPISRPNLTFSTLTVSNMSPEDSSIYLCSVDSMNTEAFFGQGTRLTVV.